Following are 24 T cell receptor beta chains from one sample sequenced in a study of tumor-infiltrating lymphocytes in primary liver carcinoma. A constant-region primer served to make TCR beta cDNA from about 500 ng total RNA. Sequencing libraries for TCR beta derived from three nested multiplex PCR rounds that used slightly modified ARM-PCR. Two initial PCR rounds of about 11 cycles each paired TRBV1-TRBV30 forward primers with a C-beta reverse primer. TCRdb re-called the multiplex PCR reads with MiXCR, one entry per CDR3 protein. Of almost 200,000 distinct CDR3 sequences in the sample, less than 70% were seen once. In addition to blood RNA drawn from unsorted whole blood, germline DNA was extracted. Sequencing was carried out using peripheral blood. These TCRs come from an older woman with primary liver carcinoma and hepatitis B virus infection.

Remarks on this clonotype: This may be a read error: a much more frequent sequence differs by one nucleotide. The V gene is TRBV6-6, the J gene TRBJ2-7, with D perhaps TRBD1 (6 bases). The CDR3 is made up of 15 amino acids. Germline V lookup: CDR1 MNHNY, CDR2 SVGAGI (reference sequence). V was shortened by 6 bases and J by 1 base, with 16 bases between the two germline ends. CDR3 DNA: TGTGCCAGCAGCCCCCTACAGGGCTCTTCCTACGAGCAGTACTTC. As protein: CASSPLQGSSYEQYF.

A remark on this clonotype: The junction differs from germline at one of its ends, possibly a read error. The rearrangement joins TRBV11-2 to TRBJ2-3, with TRBD2 matching over 9 bases. Per germline, CDR1 SGHAT and CDR2 FQNNGV. The CDR3 loop spans 17 amino acids. CDR3 DNA sequence: TGTGTCAGCAGCTCCCAGAGGCTAGCGGGGTTCACAGATACGCAATATTTT. It specifies CVSSSQRLAGFTDTQYF. The full variable domain, rest sourced from reference TRBV11-2 and TRBJ2-3, is EAGVAQSPRYKIIEKRQSVAFWCNPISGHATLYWYQQILGQGPKLLIQFQNNGVVDDSQLPKDRFSAERLKGVDSTLKIQPAKLEDSAVYLCVSSSQRLAGFTDTQYFGPGTRLTVL.

A note on this clonotype: A read error may account for a junction end that differs from germline. This chain uses TRBV4-1 with TRBJ2-3; no clear D. The CDR3 spans 15 residues. Germline V gene lookup returns CDR1 MGHRA and CDR2 YSYEKL. The CDR3 loop is CASSQGVAARNTQYF. CDR3 coding DNA: TGCGCTAGCAGCCAAGGAGTGGCTGCTAGAAATACGCAGTATTTT.

A remark on this clonotype: The DNA is omitted, as the CDR3 cannot be located on it reliably, and the CDR3 follows TCRdb's listing. The chain combines TRBV29-1 with TRBJ2-7; TRBD1, as called in the table, went unchecked against the DNA. Germline CDR1 SQVTM, CDR2 ANQGSEA. The length of the CDR3 is 12 amino acids, counting both ends. CDR3 loop: CIVGTGTYERYF.

Details on this clonotype: A much larger clone differs from this one at a single base, so this may be a read error. The rearrangement uses TRBV12-3 or TRBV12-4 and TRBJ1-6; D possibly corresponds to TRBD1 (6 bases). The CDR3 consists of 16 residues. V was clipped by 3 bases and J by 6 bases, with 15 bases between them. Here the CDR3 reads CASSFETGSLNSPLHF. CDR3 nucleotide sequence: TGTGCCAGCAGTTTCGAAACAGGGTCCCTTAATTCACCCCTCCACTTT.

For this clonotype: This sequence may be a read error, since a much larger clone differs from it by one base. The V and J genes are TRBV5-6 and TRBJ2-5; D is unresolved. The V end was cut by 4 bases, the J end by 4 bases, with 8 bases between. The germline V gene encodes CDR1 SGHDT and CDR2 YYEEEE. The CDR3 is made up of 12 amino acids. The CDR3 spells CASSIPSETQYF. DNA of the CDR3: TGTGCCAGCAGCATACCGTCAGAGACCCAGTACTTC.

This clonotype was picked up one time. V and J are TRBV30 and TRBJ2-7; D remains unclear. The germline gives CDR1 GTSNPN, CDR2 SVGIG (reference sequence). The CDR3 is 15 residues long. V was clipped by 0 bases and J by 7 bases, with 19 bases between them. The CDR3 loop is CAWSVSHGFGLEQYF. The CDR3 bases are TGTGCCTGGAGTGTCAGTCATGGATTCGGGCTAGAGCAGTACTTC.

As to this clonotype: No conserved phenylalanine or tryptophan ends this CDR3, so it is likely a read error. The chain is built from TRBV11-2 and TRBJ1-1; 9 nucleotides agree with TRBD1. The V and J ends lost 9 bases and 1 base, in that order; junction bases with no gene match: 9. CDR3 length equals 15 residues. Germline CDR1 reads SGHAT; CDR2 reads FQNNGV. CDR3 sequence reads: CASSARDRANTEAFI. In DNA form, the CDR3 reads TGTGCCAGTAGCGCAAGGGACAGGGCGAACACTGAAGCTTTCATT.

This chain uses TRBV30 with TRBJ2-7; 12 bases are shared with TRBD2. The CDR3 loop spans 13 amino acids. V shed 8 bases, J shed 4 bases, and the junction held 6 bases outside the gene matches. Germline loops: CDR1 GTSNPN, CDR2 SVGIG (reference sequence). The CDR3 DNA is TGTGCCCGCTCCGGGACTAGCGGGTACGAGCAGTACTTC. Its translation: CARSGTSGYEQYF.

With regard to this clonotype: One end of the junction varies from germline; a read error may be responsible. This rearrangement joins TRBV4-1 to TRBJ2-3, with unresolved D. The CDR3 sequence is 16 residues long. Germline CDR1 and CDR2: MGHRA and YSYEKL. CDR3 bases: TGCGCCGGCAGCCAAGAAGGTTACCGCAGCACAGATACGCAGTATTTT. Its protein is CAGSQEGYRSTDTQYF.

This chain links TRBV5-1 with TRBJ1-3; no firm D call. The germline V gene encodes CDR1 SGHRS and CDR2 YFSETQ. The CDR3 is 15 residues long. Trimming cost V 2 bases and J 0 bases, with 9 bases left between them. The CDR3 DNA follows: TGCGCCAGCAGCTTTAGTGCGAACTCTGGAAACACCATATATTTT. It translates to CASSFSANSGNTIYF.

As regards this clonotype: The junction departs from the called germline gene at one end, perhaps through a read error. This chain joins TRBV29-1 and TRBJ2-1; maybe TRBD2 (5 bases). Germline values: CDR1 SQVTM, CDR2 ANQGSEA. CDR3 length: 14 residues. Here the CDR3 DNA reads TGCAGTGTTGAGCCCAGCGGTAGTTTGAGTGAGCAGTTCTTC. It codes for CSVEPSGSLSEQFF.

This chain joins TRBV6-5 and TRBJ2-7; D is perhaps TRBD1 (6 bases). This CDR3 spans 15 amino acids. V shed 0 bases and J shed 3 bases, with 12 bases lying between them. Germline assignment: CDR1 MNHEY and CDR2 SVGAGI. This CDR3 is CASSYSTETGYEQYF. The CDR3 DNA reads as TGTGCCAGCAGTTACTCGACGGAGACAGGCTACGAGCAGTACTTC.

This clonotype showed up many times. The junction does not match germline at one end; this may be a read error. This chain joins TRBV6-1 and TRBJ2-3; tentatively, D is TRBD1 or TRBD2 (8 bases each). CDR1 and CDR2 (germline): MNHNS, SASEGT. The CDR3 totals 13 residues. DNA of the CDR3: TGTGCCACCAGACAGGGGACTAGGCCCATCCAGAATTTT. It codes for CATRQGTRPIQNF.

Notes on this clonotype: At one end the junction does not follow the germline gene, possibly because of a read error. The chain uses TRBV10-3 and TRBJ2-1; possibly TRBD1 or TRBD2 for D (5 bases each). This CDR3 is 16 amino acids long. Germline-derived CDR1 and CDR2 are ENHRY and SYGVKD. The CDR3 is CAISWVGDVTDNELFF. DNA for the CDR3: TGTGCCATCAGTTGGGTCGGGGACGTAACGGACAATGAGCTGTTCTTC.

The CDR3 bases are TGTGCCAGCAGTGTTAGGACTAGCTACGAGCAGTACTTC. This encodes CASSVRTSYEQYF. The chain couples TRBV28 to TRBJ2-7, with 7 bases that match TRBD2. The CDR3 contains 13 residues. Germline V gene sequence: CDR1 MDHEN, CDR2 SYDVKM. Losses at the gene ends were 5 bases for V and 3 bases for J; bases not matched to a gene: 4.

This clonotype occurred a few times. This clone may be a read error of a much larger clone one base away. The chain combines TRBV29-1 with TRBJ2-2, with TRBD1 matching over 7 bases. In germline, CDR1 is SQVTM, CDR2 ANQGSEA. This CDR3 region has 17 residues. Written as DNA, the CDR3 is TGCAACGCTGAAGTTGCGAGGAGACAGGGGAACACCGGGGAGCTGTTTTTT. This translates into CNAEVARRQGNTGELFF.

V usage is TRBV18 and J usage is TRBJ1-2, with 7 positions matching TRBD1. In germline, CDR1 is KGHSH, CDR2 LQKENI. V lost 0 bases to trimming and J lost 4 bases; unmatched junction nucleotides: 8. This CDR3 comprises 16 residues. The CDR3 region is CASSPPGQQFPYGYTF. The CDR3 bases are TGTGCCAGCTCACCACCGGGACAGCAATTCCCCTATGGCTACACCTTC. Full variable domain (rest looked up from reference TRBV18 and TRBJ1-2): NAGVMQNPRHLVRRRGQEARLRCSPMKGHSHVYWYRQLPEEGLKFMVYLQKENIIDESGMPKERFSAEFPKEGPSILRIQQVVRGDSAAYFCASSPPGQQFPYGYTFGSGTRLTVV.

The chain recombines TRBV5-4 with TRBJ1-6; 8 bases map to TRBD1. V lost 4 bases and J lost 12; bases outside the gene matches: 12. The CDR3 is 15 amino acids. CDR1 and CDR2 (germline): SGHNT, YYREEE (reference sequence). This chain's CDR3 is CASSARTGKDVPLHF. CDR3 DNA sequence: TGTGCCAGCAGCGCACGGACAGGGAAGGATGTACCCCTCCACTTT.

Turning to this clonotype: Mismatch with germline at one junction end may stem from a read error. V is TRBV6-6 and J is TRBJ2-7, with D perhaps TRBD2 (6 bases). The CDR3 extends over 16 amino acids. Germline values: CDR1 MNHNY, CDR2 SVGAGI (reference sequence). DNA of the CDR3: TGTGCCAGCAGTCACTCTGTTTGGGAGGCCTCCTATGAGCAGTACTTC. It is translated as CASSHSVWEASYEQYF.

This sequence joins TRBV6-2 or TRBV6-3 and TRBJ2-6; weak D call: TRBD1 (6 bases). Germline V gene sequence: CDR1 MNHEY, CDR2 SVGEGT. The CDR3 totals 18 residues. CDR3 bases: TGTACCGGCAGTCCCCTGGGGACACGTGGGCCTGGGGCCAACGTCCTGACTTTC. It is translated as CTGSPLGTRGPGANVLTF.

This clonotype was seen a handful of times. The chain recombines TRBV19 with TRBJ1-2, with 9 bases that match TRBD1. There are 13 residues in the CDR3. Per germline, CDR1 LNHDA and CDR2 SQIVND (reference sequence). The V and J ends lost 7 bases and 7 bases, in that order; junction bases with no gene match: 7. Here the CDR3 DNA reads TGTGCCAGTACGAGACAGGGGGACTTTGGCTACACCTTC. Protein: CASTRQGDFGYTF.

To note about this clonotype: The conserved final phenylalanine or tryptophan is absent from the CDR3, which likely points to a read error. The chain has TRBV11-1 and TRBJ2-6; 7 bases align to TRBD1. Per the germline V gene, CDR1 is SGHAT and CDR2 is FQDESV (reference sequence). This CDR3 region has 17 residues. J gave up 0 bases and V 7 bases, and 9 bases lay outside the gene matches. DNA of the CDR3: TGTGCCAGCAATCCCCCGACAGGGAGCTCTGGGGCCAACGTCCTGACTATC. This codes for CASNPPTGSSGANVLTI.

On this clonotype: At one of its ends the junction is not consistent with the germline gene, which may arise from a read error. The rearrangement links TRBV11-2 to TRBJ2-4; maybe TRBD1 (5 bases). Germline CDR1 and CDR2: SGHAT and FQNNGV. The CDR3 loop spans 13 amino acids. The CDR3 sequence: CASEQGLKNIQYF. The CDR3 DNA reads as TGTGCCAGCGAGCAGGGCCTCAAAAACATCCAGTACTTC.